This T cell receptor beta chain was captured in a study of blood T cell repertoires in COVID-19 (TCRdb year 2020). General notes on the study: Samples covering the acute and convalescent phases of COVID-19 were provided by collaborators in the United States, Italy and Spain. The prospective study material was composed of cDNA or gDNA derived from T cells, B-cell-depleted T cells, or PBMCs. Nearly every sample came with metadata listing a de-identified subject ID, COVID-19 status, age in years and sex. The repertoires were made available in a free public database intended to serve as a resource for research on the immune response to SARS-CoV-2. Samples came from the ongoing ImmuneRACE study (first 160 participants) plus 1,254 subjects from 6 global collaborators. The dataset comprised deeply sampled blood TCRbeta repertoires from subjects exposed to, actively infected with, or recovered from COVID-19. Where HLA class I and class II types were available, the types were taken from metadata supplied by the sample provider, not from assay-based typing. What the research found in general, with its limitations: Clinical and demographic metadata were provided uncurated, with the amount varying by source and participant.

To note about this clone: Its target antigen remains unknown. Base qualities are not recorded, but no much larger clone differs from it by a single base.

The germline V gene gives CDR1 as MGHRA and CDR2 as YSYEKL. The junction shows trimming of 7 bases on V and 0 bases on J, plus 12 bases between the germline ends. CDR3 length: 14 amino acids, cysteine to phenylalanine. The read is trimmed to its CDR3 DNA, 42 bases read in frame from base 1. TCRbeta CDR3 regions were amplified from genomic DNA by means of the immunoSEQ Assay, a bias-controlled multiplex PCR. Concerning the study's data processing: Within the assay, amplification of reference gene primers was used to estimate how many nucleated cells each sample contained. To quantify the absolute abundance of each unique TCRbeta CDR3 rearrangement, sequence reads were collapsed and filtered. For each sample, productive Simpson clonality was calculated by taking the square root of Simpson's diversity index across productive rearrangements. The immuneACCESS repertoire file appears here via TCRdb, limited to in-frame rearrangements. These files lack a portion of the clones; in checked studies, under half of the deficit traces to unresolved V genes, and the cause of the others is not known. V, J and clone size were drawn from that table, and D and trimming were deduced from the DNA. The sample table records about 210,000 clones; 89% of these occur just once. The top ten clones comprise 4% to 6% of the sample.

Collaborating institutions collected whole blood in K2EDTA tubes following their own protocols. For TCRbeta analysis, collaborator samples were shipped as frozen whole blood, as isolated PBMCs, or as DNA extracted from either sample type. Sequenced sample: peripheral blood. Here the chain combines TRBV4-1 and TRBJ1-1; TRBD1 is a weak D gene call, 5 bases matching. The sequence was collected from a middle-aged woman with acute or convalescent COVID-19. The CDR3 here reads CASTRAGMNTEAFF. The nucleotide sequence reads TGCGCCAGCACCAGGGCAGGAATGAACACTGAAGCTTTCTTT.